This is a list of T cell receptor beta chains from one sample in a study of T cell repertoires in cytomegalovirus infection. TCRdb re-called the reads with MiXCR, one entry per CDR3 protein. This table holds roughly 500,000 distinct CDR3 sequences, 33% found once. These receptors lack a known antigen. The sample here was cultured PBMCs, taken from culture after CMV antigen stimulation. The receptors originated from a human donor in good health (CMV status not recorded). Some clones in this sample may be carry-over from other donors' samples. CDR3s include the opening cysteine and the closing phenylalanine or tryptophan. The D gene is left open where the match is weak. Not all rows give a size; the values are once, few, many and, for expanded clones, a class.

CDR3: CASTIVAGGTDTQYF; DNA: TGCGCCAGCACAATAGTAGCGGGAGGGACAGATACGCAGTATTTT; J: TRBJ2-3; D: TRBD2; V: TRBV5-1; size: few
CDR3: CASSEVALYGYTF; DNA: TGTGCCAGCAGCGAAGTGGCCCTCTATGGCTACACCTTC; J: TRBJ1-2; D: .; V: TRBV7-2; size: many
CDR3: CASSLPGLSEAFF; DNA: TGTGCCAGCAGTTTACCGGGCTTATCTGAAGCTTTCTTT; J: TRBJ1-1; D: .; V: TRBV12-3/TRBV12-4; size: .
CDR3: CASSSGLGLDTQYF; DNA: TGTGCCAGCAGCTCCGGACTAGGCCTAGATACGCAGTATTTT; J: TRBJ2-3; D: TRBD2; V: TRBV7-2; size: many
CDR3: CASSIGTGPREKLFF; DNA: TGTGCCAGTAGTATTGGCACAGGCCCTCGAGAAAAACTGTTTTTT; J: TRBJ1-4; D: .; V: TRBV19; size: few
CDR3: CASSPAGFGTQYF; DNA: TGTGCCAGCAGCCCCGCGGGTTTTGGTACGCAGTATTTT; J: TRBJ2-3; D: .; V: TRBV7-2; size: many
CDR3: CASSLDGRGGETQYF; DNA: TGCGCCAGCAGCTTGGACGGGAGGGGAGGAGAGACCCAGTACTTC; J: TRBJ2-5; D: TRBD2; V: TRBV5-1; size: .
CDR3: CASRNRDGPPKSYGYTF; DNA: TGTGCCAGCAGGAACAGGGACGGACCCCCTAAGAGCTATGGCTACACCTTC; J: TRBJ1-2; D: .; V: TRBV27; size: few
CDR3: CASSEAGGRVHETQYF; DNA: TGTGCCAGCAGTGAAGCGGGGGGCAGGGTCCATGAGACCCAGTACTTC; J: TRBJ2-5; D: .; V: TRBV6-1; size: .
CDR3: CASSFGPGPRGHEQFF; DNA: TGTGCCAGCAGCTTTGGGCCGGGACCCCGGGGGCATGAGCAGTTCTTC; J: TRBJ2-1; D: .; V: TRBV7-8; size: .
CDR3: CASSYSLGRLNTEAFF; DNA: TGTGCCAGCAGTTACTCGCTGGGTCGGTTGAACACTGAAGCTTTCTTT; J: TRBJ1-1; D: .; V: TRBV6-2/TRBV6-3; size: .
CDR3: CASSQADSLGDTQYF; DNA: TGCGCCAGCAGCCAAGCCGACAGCCTCGGAGATACGCAGTATTTT; J: TRBJ2-3; D: .; V: TRBV4-1; size: .
CDR3: CASSYRGRGELFF; DNA: TGTGCCAGCAGCTATAGGGGCCGTGGGGAGCTGTTTTTT; J: TRBJ2-2; D: .; V: TRBV12-3/TRBV12-4; size: .
CDR3: CASSQDPGNNYGYTF; DNA: TGCGCCAGCAGCCAAGATCCGGGGAACAACTATGGCTACACCTTC; J: TRBJ1-2; D: .; V: TRBV4-1; size: .
CDR3: CASSLNSGRNTQYF; DNA: TGTGCCAGCAGCTTAAATAGCGGGAGAAATACGCAGTATTTT; J: TRBJ2-3; D: TRBD2; V: TRBV7-2; size: many
CDR3: CSVLLGGNRPYGYTF; DNA: TGCAGCGTTCTTTTAGGAGGGAACAGGCCCTATGGCTACACCTTC; J: TRBJ1-2; D: .; V: TRBV29-1; size: .
CDR3: CASSLGQGSGETQYF; DNA: TGTGCCAGCAGTTTAGGGCAGGGGTCCGGCGAGACCCAGTACTTC; J: TRBJ2-5; D: .; V: TRBV28; size: .
CDR3: CASSMAGGSEQYF; DNA: TGTGCCAGTAGTATGGCGGGAGGGAGCGAGCAGTACTTC; J: TRBJ2-7; D: TRBD2; V: TRBV19; size: .
CDR3: CASSHRQFYSNQPQHF; DNA: TGTGCCAGCAGCCACCGGCAGTTCTATAGCAATCAGCCCCAGCATTTT; J: TRBJ1-5; D: .; V: TRBV3-1; size: few
CDR3: CASSRGLAVNEQFF; DNA: TGTGCCAGCAGCCGAGGACTAGCGGTCAATGAGCAGTTCTTC; J: TRBJ2-1; D: TRBD2; V: TRBV7-3; size: .
CDR3: CASSPRGGTSGAFSYEQYF; DNA: TGTGCCAGCAGCCCTAGAGGGGGGACTAGCGGGGCATTCTCCTACGAGCAGTACTTC; J: TRBJ2-7; D: TRBD2; V: TRBV7-8; size: many
CDR3: CASSLDPRAEKLFF; DNA: TGTGCCAGCAGCTTAGATCCGAGGGCTGAAAAACTGTTTTTT; J: TRBJ1-4; D: .; V: TRBV7-2; size: .
CDR3: CASSQETSVEQFF; DNA: TGCGCCAGCAGCCAAGAAACTAGCGTTGAGCAGTTCTTC; J: TRBJ2-1; D: TRBD2; V: TRBV4-1; size: few
CDR3: CASVKGVSNEQFF; DNA: TGTGCCAGCGTCAAGGGAGTGAGCAATGAGCAGTTCTTC; J: TRBJ2-1; D: .; V: TRBV6-2/TRBV6-3; size: .
CDR3: CASSEESAETQYF; DNA: TGTGCCAGCAGCGAAGAGTCGGCGGAGACCCAGTACTTC; J: TRBJ2-5; D: .; V: TRBV7-2; size: few
CDR3: CASSWGQGEFVSTEAFF; DNA: TGTGCCAGCAGTTGGGGGCAGGGTGAGTTTGTGAGCACTGAAGCTTTCTTT; J: TRBJ1-1; D: .; V: TRBV7-6; size: few
CDR3: CSASYGRARETQYF; DNA: TGCAGTGCTAGTTACGGGAGGGCCCGGGAGACCCAGTACTTC; J: TRBJ2-5; D: TRBD2; V: TRBV20-1; size: few
CDR3: CASSLTRDGGTSNYGYTF; DNA: TGTGCCAGCAGCCTCACCCGGGATGGGGGGACATCTAACTATGGCTACACCTTC; J: TRBJ1-2; D: .; V: TRBV7-9; size: few